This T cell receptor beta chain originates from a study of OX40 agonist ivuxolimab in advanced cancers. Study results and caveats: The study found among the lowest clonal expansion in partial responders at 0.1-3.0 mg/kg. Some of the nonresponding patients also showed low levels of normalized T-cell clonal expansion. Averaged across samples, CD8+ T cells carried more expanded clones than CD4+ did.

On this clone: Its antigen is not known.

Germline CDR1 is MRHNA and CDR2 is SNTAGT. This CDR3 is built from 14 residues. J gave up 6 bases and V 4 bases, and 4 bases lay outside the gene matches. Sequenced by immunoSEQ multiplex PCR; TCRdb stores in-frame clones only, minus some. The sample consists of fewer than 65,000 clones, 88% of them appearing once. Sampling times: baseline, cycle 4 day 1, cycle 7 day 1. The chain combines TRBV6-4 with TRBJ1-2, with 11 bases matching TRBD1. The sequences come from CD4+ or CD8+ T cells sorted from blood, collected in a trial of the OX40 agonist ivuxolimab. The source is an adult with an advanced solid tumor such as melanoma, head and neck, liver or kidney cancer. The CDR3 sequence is CASSASDRGHGYTF. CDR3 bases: TGTGCCAGCAGTGCCTCGGACAGGGGGCATGGCTACACCTTC.